This T cell receptor beta chain was documented in a study of T cell changes during pregnancy in multiple sclerosis (dated by TCRdb to the late 2010s). As for the study more broadly: In women with multiple sclerosis, the researchers looked at how the T cell repertoire shifted as pregnancy progressed.

Library generation was performed with the immunoSEQ multiplex PCR assay. This immuneACCESS table, as held by TCRdb, lists in-frame sequences with V and J called but not all clones. Of the missing ones, under half trace to an unresolved V gene in checked studies; the others have no known cause. This sample holds 60,000 or so clones; 85% to 90% were observed only once. Of the sample, 0.85% to 0.95% falls within the top ten clones. For this clone: No antigen is known for it. Per-base quality was not reported, and no clone a single base away is much larger than it.

V lost 2 bases and J lost 2 bases; the stretch between them is 13 bases long. From the cysteine up to the phenylalanine, the CDR3 has a length of 16 residues. Only the CDR3 DNA is retained, 48 bases long and in frame from the first base. The germline V gene encodes CDR1 MGHDK and CDR2 SYGVNS. The rearranged chain carries TRBV25-1 and TRBJ1-3, and TRBD1 may be the D gene, going by 5 matching bases. The clonotype was recovered from a female donor in good health, enrolled as a control in a pregnancy study. The starting material was peripheral blood, obtained in the first trimester of pregnancy. The CDR3 is CASSEGAGSTGNTIYF. The sequence in DNA is TGTGCCAGCAGTGAAGGGGCAGGCAGCACTGGAAACACCATATATTTT.